The clone carrying this T cell receptor (beta chain) has more than one count but fewer than ten. Antigen: not known. TCR beta CDR3 regions were amplified from RNA. HTBI primers drove first-round RT-PCR of the TCR CDR3. TCRdb fed the multiplex PCR reads into MiXCR, producing one record per CDR3 protein. This sample has 600,000 to 900,000 distinct CDR3 sequences, with over 15% found just once. Hyperthyroidism was newly diagnosed in patients aged 18 to 65 (duration under 2 months). The diagnostic basis comprised clinical symptoms, serum thyroxine and TRAb, thyroid ultrasound and orbital computed tomography. Fresh peripheral blood, 10 ml, yielded the PBMCs. This entry belongs to a study of T cells in Graves' hyperthyroidism and ophthalmopathy. Study outcomes and limitations: Among clonotypes expanded in thyroid above 0.001, most were also found in blood.

V was shortened by 5 bases and J by 0 bases, with 10 bases between the two germline ends. Germline CDR1 reads SQVTM; CDR2 reads ANQGSEA. The CDR3 extends over 13 amino acids. The TCR sequence derives from a man aged 18 to 30 with Graves' hyperthyroidism. The chain is built from TRBV29-1 and TRBJ1-1; D remains ambiguous. Sequences were obtained from blood. The CDR3 DNA is TGCAGCGTTCGCGGCCACCTGAACACTGAAGCTTTCTTT. Translation: CSVRGHLNTEAFF.